The rows below give T cell receptor beta chains drawn from one sample of a study of blood T cell repertoires in COVID-19. Assay: immunoSEQ multiplex PCR; the TCRdb copy retains only in-frame clones and omits some. Counted here are a few hundred thousand clones, about 90% occurring once; the ten biggest clones make up less than 3%. What was sequenced was peripheral blood. These receptors came from a woman aged 25 to 39 with COVID-19, enrolled during active disease. Both conserved end residues are part of each CDR3. A D gene is named only where the DNA matches it firmly.

d_gene: TRBD2; j_gene: TRBJ2-2; len: 17; v_gene: TRBV9; CDR3aa: CASSASSGRVNTGELFF; CDR3nt: TGTGCCAGCAGCGCTAGTAGCGGGAGGGTAAACACCGGGGAGCTGTTTTTT
d_gene: -; j_gene: TRBJ2-2; len: 14; v_gene: TRBV28; CDR3aa: CASSLGMNTGELFF; CDR3nt: TGTGCCAGCAGCCTGGGCATGAACACCGGGGAGCTGTTTTTT
d_gene: -; j_gene: TRBJ1-6; len: 14; v_gene: TRBV5-1; CDR3aa: CASSISDLHSPLHF; CDR3nt: TGCGCCAGCAGCATCAGCGATCTACATTCACCCCTCCACTTT
d_gene: -; j_gene: TRBJ1-3; len: 21; v_gene: TRBV9; CDR3aa: CASSVSSRERIPQIPGNTIYF; CDR3nt: TGTGCCAGCAGCGTATCGTCACGGGAAAGAATACCGCAGATACCCGGAAACACCATATATTTT
d_gene: -; j_gene: TRBJ2-2; len: 15; v_gene: TRBV6-5; CDR3aa: CASRRGSPNTGELFF; CDR3nt: TGTGCCAGCAGACGGGGGAGTCCGAACACCGGGGAGCTGTTTTTT
d_gene: TRBD1; j_gene: TRBJ1-2; len: 14; v_gene: TRBV9; CDR3aa: CASSVGQGIYGYTF; CDR3nt: TGTGCCAGCAGCGTGGGACAGGGGATTTATGGCTACACCTTC
d_gene: -; j_gene: TRBJ1-5; len: 15; v_gene: TRBV5-8; CDR3aa: CASSLGTSSNQPQHF; CDR3nt: TGTGCCAGCAGCTTAGGTACTAGTAGCAATCAGCCCCAGCATTTT
d_gene: -; j_gene: TRBJ2-3; len: 15; v_gene: TRBV7-3; CDR3aa: CASSPRGLSTDTQYF; CDR3nt: TGTGCCAGCAGCCCGCGAGGGCTTAGCACAGATACGCAGTATTTT
d_gene: TRBD1; j_gene: TRBJ1-1; len: 13; v_gene: TRBV28; CDR3aa: CASSIPTGGEAFF; CDR3nt: TGTGCCAGCAGTATACCGACAGGGGGTGAAGCTTTCTTT
d_gene: TRBD1; j_gene: TRBJ2-1; len: 11; v_gene: TRBV29-1; CDR3aa: CSGGAINEQFF; CDR3nt: TGCTCAGGGGGCGCGATCAATGAGCAGTTCTTC